This TCR beta chain was recovered during a study of blood T cells in healthy people across ages. With a J-beta primer mix and a sample-barcoded 5' primer, a second PCR ran about 7 to 12 cycles. The yield of each sample was at least 2.5 million CDR3-containing paired-end reads. Via MiXCR, TCRdb re-called the 5' RACE reads, giving one row per CDR3 protein. The repertoire holds fewer than 950,000 distinct CDR3 sequences, with less than 70% as singletons. In this sample, this clonotype turned up a few times. Its antigen is not known. Broader study findings: In long-lived donors, naive CD4+ cell counts and diversity exceeded those of aged donors.

Sequencing was carried out using blood. The TCR comes from an elderly man in good health.

CDR3 region: CASSLAPRSSYEQYF. CDR3 DNA: TGTGCCAGCAGCTTAGCCCCTAGGAGCTCCTACGAGCAGTACTTC. The rearrangement uses TRBV7-6 and TRBJ2-7; D is ambiguous. The V end was cut by 0 bases, the J end by 0 bases, with 9 bases between. This CDR3 comprises 15 residues. The germline gives CDR1 SGHVS, CDR2 FNYEAQ.